Each of the 32 T cell receptor beta chains below was sequenced from the same sample in a study of early T cells in non-severe SARS-CoV-2 infection. Via MiXCR, TCRdb re-called the 5' RACE reads, giving one row per CDR3 protein. The table includes about 76,000 distinct CDR3 sequences, 15% to 19% detected once. The specimen was whole blood. The receptors stem from an adult who was a healthcare worker with PCR-confirmed SARS-CoV-2 infection or an uninfected control (not recorded which).

This clonotype appeared many times. This sequence joins TRBV5-1 and TRBJ2-2; possibly TRBD2 for D (5 bases). This CDR3 is 15 amino acids long. Trimming shortened V by 2 bases and J by 7 bases, and 15 bases separated the two germline ends. In germline, CDR1 is SGHRS, CDR2 YFSETQ. CDR3 sequence reads: CASSLNSHRGGELFF. The CDR3, as DNA: TGCGCCAGCAGCTTAAACTCACACCGGGGCGGGGAGCTGTTTTTT. Filled out from reference TRBV5-1 and TRBJ2-2, the complete variable domain reads KAGVTQTPRYLIKTRGQQVTLSCSPISGHRSVSWYQQTPGQGLQFLFEYFSETQRNKGNFPGRFSGRQFSNSRSEMNVSTLELGDSALYLCASSLNSHRGGELFFGEGSRLTVL.

This clonotype turned up a few times. The chain carries TRBV12-3 or TRBV12-4 and TRBJ1-1, with 8 bases identical to TRBD1. V shed 6 bases and J 3 bases; nucleotides not matched to a gene: 12. This CDR3 comprises 16 residues. CDR3 DNA sequence: TGTGCCAGCAGGGGACGGACAGGGTCGATGGACACTGAAGCTTTCTTT. As protein: CASRGRTGSMDTEAFF.

This clonotype turned up a few times. The chain joins TRBV7-2 to TRBJ2-1; 7 bases are a match to TRBD2. Trimming took 2 bases from V and 4 from J; bases not matched to a gene: 5. The CDR3 spans 15 residues. Germline CDR1 SGHTA, CDR2 FQGNSA. CDR3 in DNA: TGTGCCAGCAGCTTATCAGCGGGGAATTACAATGAGCAGTTCTTC. It translates to CASSLSAGNYNEQFF.

This clonotype was recorded at least ten times. V gene TRBV6-5 combines with J gene TRBJ2-1; 8 nucleotides agree with TRBD1. Germline CDR1 and CDR2: MNHEY and SVGAGI. The CDR3 consists of 13 residues. The trim removed 6 bases at V and 10 bases at J, leaving 8 bases unmatched. CDR3 nucleotides: TGTGCCAGCAGAACCCTTGACAGGGGAGAGCAGTTCTTC. It yields the protein CASRTLDRGEQFF.

V gene TRBV19 combines with J gene TRBJ2-1, with 7 bases matching TRBD1. Germline V gene data show CDR1 as LNHDA and CDR2 as SQIVND (reference sequence). This CDR3 comprises 15 residues. The V segment lost 5 bases and the J segment 3 bases; nucleotides outside the gene matches: 7. The CDR3 coding sequence is TGTGCCAGTAGTTGGGCCGGGACAGACTACAATGAGCAGTTCTTC. Translated: CASSWAGTDYNEQFF.

This clonotype was counted only a few times. The chain combines TRBV6-5 with TRBJ2-1, with 9 nucleotides matching TRBD2. The length of the CDR3 is 15 residues. V was pared by 4 bases and J by 5 bases, with 6 bases of the junction left unmatched. The germline V gene has CDR1 MNHEY and CDR2 SVGAGI. The CDR3 DNA reads TGTGCCAGCAGTTCGGCGGGGGGGCTAGACAATGAGCAGTTCTTC. Translation: CASSSAGGLDNEQFF.

This clonotype was observed at least ten times. This chain uses TRBV7-3 with TRBJ2-5, with 9 bases fitting TRBD2. The CDR3 sequence is 15 residues long. Germline CDR1 and CDR2: SGHTA and FQGTGA. With V trimmed by 5 bases and J by 1 base, 5 bases remained unmatched. CDR3 nucleotides: TGTGCCAGCAGCCGGAGCGGGGGGCCCCAAGAGACCCAGTACTTC. This codes for CASSRSGGPQETQYF.

The chain uses TRBV18 and TRBJ1-2; D not certain. This CDR3 is 13 amino acids long. CDR1 KGHSH and CDR2 LQKENI come from the germline V gene. Trimming pared 0 bases from V and 8 bases from J, leaving 10 bases between. CDR3 sequence (DNA): TGTGCCAGCTCACCACCGACAACGGGCGGCTACACCTTC. Protein sequence: CASSPPTTGGYTF.

In this sample, this clonotype turned up a few times. The CDR3 region has the DNA TGTGCCAGCAGCCTCACCGGGACTAGCGGCATAGATTGGGAGCAGTACTTC. It translates to CASSLTGTSGIDWEQYF. This chain connects TRBV7-9 to TRBJ2-7; TRBD2 agrees at 11 bases. The CDR3 length is 17 residues. CDR1 is SEHNR and CDR2 is FQNEAQ in the germline V gene (reference sequence). V gave up 5 bases and J gave up 7 bases; unmatched junction bases: 16.

This clonotype has only a few counts. This chain links TRBV7-9 with TRBJ1-5; D might be TRBD1 (5 bases). Trimming pared 1 base from V and 6 bases from J, leaving 19 bases between. CDR1 and CDR2 from the germline V gene are SEHNR and FQNEAQ (reference sequence). The CDR3 contains 17 residues. Written as DNA, the CDR3 is TGTGCCAGCAGCTTAGGGGACGCCGTATGGGAGGGTCAGCCCCAGCATTTT. Protein sequence: CASSLGDAVWEGQPQHF.

The chain joins TRBV6-5 to TRBJ2-3, with 12 nucleotides matching TRBD2. The CDR3 length is 17 residues. V shed 0 bases, J shed 7 bases, and the junction held 8 bases outside the gene matches. Germline V lookup: CDR1 MNHEY, CDR2 SVGAGI. The CDR3 protein is CASSYSRLAGGPNTQYF. The CDR3 coding sequence is TGTGCCAGCAGTTACTCCAGGCTAGCGGGGGGGCCGAATACGCAGTATTTT.

This clonotype was seen a handful of times. The V call is TRBV5-1, the J call TRBJ2-3; TRBD1 aligns across 8 bases. This CDR3 spans 16 amino acids. Germline loops: CDR1 SGHRS, CDR2 YFSETQ. After removal of 0 bases from V and 2 bases from J, the junction contained 5 bases not matched to a gene. The CDR3 DNA follows: TGCGCCAGCAGCTTGGGAATGGGACAGGCCACAGATACGCAGTATTTT. It encodes CASSLGMGQATDTQYF.

This clonotype was observed a handful of times. The chain has TRBV24-1 and TRBJ2-1; maybe TRBD1 (6 bases). CDR3 length: 13 residues. From germline, CDR1 is KGHDR and CDR2 SFDVKD. Trimming left V 9 bases short and J 7 bases short, with 15 bases between. The CDR3 DNA reads TGTGCCACCCGCTCGCTCACAGGGAATGAGCAGTTCTTC. This gives the protein CATRSLTGNEQFF.

The chain has TRBV9 and TRBJ1-3, with 7 bases lining up with TRBD1. Germline V gene data show CDR1 as SGDLS and CDR2 as YYNGEE. V dropped 4 bases and J dropped 2; count of bases not matched to a gene: 6. The CDR3 loop spans 15 amino acids. CDR3 amino acids: CASSTSGTAGNTIYF. In nucleotides, the CDR3 is TGTGCCAGCAGCACATCCGGGACAGCTGGAAACACCATATATTTT.

The chain links TRBV28 to TRBJ2-4; 7 bases match TRBD2. Germline CDR1 MDHEN, CDR2 SYDVKM. With 7 bases clipped from V and 12 bases from J, the junction kept 6 bases outside the gene matches. The CDR3 is 11 amino acids. This CDR3 is CASTRLARQYF. The CDR3 nucleotides read TGTGCCAGCACCCGACTAGCCCGTCAGTACTTC. Filled out from reference TRBV28 and TRBJ2-4, the complete variable domain reads DVKVTQSSRYLVKRTGEKVFLECVQDMDHENMFWYRQDPGLGLRLIYFSYDVKMKEKGDIPEGYSVSREKKERFSLILESASTNQTSMYLCASTRLARQYFGAGTRLSVL.

V is TRBV5-4 and J is TRBJ2-3; 13 bases agree with TRBD2. V shed 3 bases and J 2 bases; nucleotides not matched to a gene: 6. The CDR3 spans 17 residues. Germline V gene lookup returns CDR1 SGHNT and CDR2 YYREEE (reference sequence). The CDR3 here is CASSSKTSGRSTDTQYF. CDR3 coding DNA: TGTGCCAGCAGCTCGAAGACTAGCGGGAGGTCCACAGATACGCAGTATTTT.

The CDR3, as DNA: TGTGCCAGCAACATGGACTACGAGCAGTACTTC. This codes for CASNMDYEQYF. The chain uses TRBV6-1 and TRBJ2-7; D is unresolved. This CDR3 region has 11 residues. The germline V gene has CDR1 MNHNS and CDR2 SASEGT. V lost 7 bases, J lost 3 bases, and 7 bases lay in between.

The gene calls are TRBV5-1 and TRBJ2-2; D might be TRBD2 (5 bases). This CDR3 has 17 residues. Trimming pared 1 base from V and 1 base from J, leaving 14 bases between. Per the germline V gene, CDR1 is SGHRS and CDR2 is YFSETQ. CDR3 residues: CASSLMGRTLNTGELFF. The CDR3 DNA is TGCGCCAGCAGCTTGATGGGCAGGACTCTGAACACCGGGGAGCTGTTTTTT.

Only a few counts were recorded for this clonotype. V and J are TRBV4-1 and TRBJ2-3, with 9 bases identical to TRBD2. The germline gives CDR1 MGHRA, CDR2 YSYEKL. V lost 4 bases, J lost 2 bases, and 7 bases stayed unmatched. The CDR3 is made up of 16 amino acids. CDR3 nucleotide sequence: TGCGCCAGCAGCCTAAGGTTAGCGGGGGACACAGATACGCAGTATTTT. Translating gives CASSLRLAGDTDTQYF.

This chain uses TRBV7-2 with TRBJ2-1; TRBD2 might be the D (6 bases). The germline CDR1 and CDR2 sequences are SGHTA and FQGNSA. The CDR3 extends over 15 amino acids. V was trimmed by 1 base and J by 0 bases, leaving 7 bases between them. DNA of the CDR3: TGTGCCAGCAGCTTAGACGGGAGCTCCTACAATGAGCAGTTCTTC. Protein product: CASSLDGSSYNEQFF.

This clonotype was found many times. V is TRBV9 and J is TRBJ2-2; D ambiguous. CDR1 and CDR2 (germline): SGDLS, YYNGEE. Deletions cut 0 bases from V and 3 bases from J, with 9 bases between. CDR3 length: 15 amino acids. CDR3 nucleotides: TGTGCCAGCAGCGTAGAACAGACTTACACCGGGGAGCTGTTTTTT. This gives the protein CASSVEQTYTGELFF.

A few counts support this clonotype. The rearrangement links TRBV7-6 to TRBJ2-1; 7 bases map to TRBD2. Germline CDR1 and CDR2: SGHVS and FNYEAQ. The CDR3 sequence is 15 residues long. V lost 5 bases and J lost 10; bases outside the gene matches: 14. The CDR3 nucleotides read TGTGCCAGCAGCCGACTCCTGGCGGGAGTCAGAGAGCAGTTCTTC. Its protein is CASSRLLAGVREQFF.

This clonotype has a count of ten or more. The J gene is TRBJ2-3, the V gene TRBV9; TRBD1 matches at 7 bases. CDR1 and CDR2 from the germline V gene are SGDLS and YYNGEE. V lost 0 bases and J lost 0; bases outside the gene matches: 4. This CDR3 has 16 amino acids. As DNA, the CDR3 is TGTGCCAGCAGCGTAGAAGGGGGCTGGAGCACAGATACGCAGTATTTT. As protein: CASSVEGGWSTDTQYF.

V gene TRBV7-2 combines with J gene TRBJ2-4; 10 bases fit TRBD1. CDR1 and CDR2 from the germline V gene are SGHTA and FQGNSA. The CDR3 contains 16 residues. J was trimmed by 6 bases and V by 1 base; bases with no gene match: 6. CDR3 protein: CASSLGRTGGGNIQYF. In DNA form, the CDR3 reads TGTGCCAGCAGCTTAGGCAGGACAGGGGGTGGAAACATTCAGTACTTC. The entire variable domain, with the rest obtained from reference TRBV7-2 and TRBJ2-4, is as follows: GAGVSQSPSNKVTEKGKDVELRCDPISGHTALYWYRQSLGQGLEFLIYFQGNSAPDKSGLPSDRFSAERTGGSVSTLTIQRTQQEDSAVYLCASSLGRTGGGNIQYFGAGTRLSVL.

This clonotype was observed once. The chain carries TRBV11-2 and TRBJ2-3; D possibly corresponds to TRBD1 (5 bases). Gene TRBJ1-5 matches the end of the DNA better, so the J call may be wrong. This CDR3 region has 15 residues. The germline CDR1 and CDR2 sequences are SGHAT and FQNNGV. CDR3 nucleotides: TGTGCCAGCAGCCCCTCTAGCGGGGGAACAGATACGCAGCATTTT. The encoded protein is CASSPSSGGTDTQHF.

On this clonotype: This may come from a read error, since a much larger clone is one base off. The chain joins TRBV7-9 to TRBJ1-1; no clear D gene. Looked up from germline, CDR1 is SEHNR and CDR2 is FQNEAQ (reference sequence). V was trimmed by 1 base and J by 3 bases, leaving 3 bases between them. The CDR3 length is 12 residues. CDR3 nucleotide sequence: TGTGCCAGCAGCTTAGAGCACACTGAAGCTTTCTTT. Residues: CASSLEHTEAFF.

The gene calls are TRBV24-1 and TRBJ2-1; D unclear. From germline, CDR1 is KGHDR and CDR2 SFDVKD. V dropped 5 bases and J dropped 5 bases, with 12 bases sitting between them. CDR3 length equals 14 residues. The CDR3 DNA follows: TGTGCCACCAGTGCGGCAGGCCTCAACAATGAGCAGTTCTTC. This sequence encodes CATSAAGLNNEQFF.

At least ten counts were recorded for this clonotype. The chain is built from TRBV7-3 and TRBJ2-7; D might be TRBD1 (5 bases). The CDR3 totals 15 residues. V gave up 1 base and J gave up 0 bases, with 10 bases separating them. CDR1 and CDR2 (germline): SGHTA, FQGTGA. Written as DNA, the CDR3 is TGTGCCAGCAGCTTAAAGGGGCAGAGCTCCTACGAGCAGTACTTC. Residues: CASSLKGQSSYEQYF.

This clonotype was observed many times. The CDR3 loop is CSARRTVDAEAFF. Written as DNA, the CDR3 is TGCAGTGCTAGAAGGACGGTCGACGCTGAAGCTTTCTTT. The chain is built from TRBV20-1 and TRBJ1-1; D ambiguous. Trimming took 2 bases from V and 6 from J, leaving 13 bases between them. Germline lookup yields CDR1 DFQATT and CDR2 SNEGSKA (reference sequence). The CDR3 loop spans 13 amino acids.

V gene TRBV2 combines with J gene TRBJ2-3; D assignment may be TRBD1 or TRBD2 (5 bases each). The CDR3 length is 14 residues. The V gene lost 6 bases and the J gene lost 3 bases, with 13 bases spanning the gap. Per the germline V gene, CDR1 is SNHLY and CDR2 is FYNNEI. The CDR3 DNA is TGTGCCAGCAGACCGGGATCAGGGACAGATACGCAGTATTTT. This codes for CASRPGSGTDTQYF. Full variable domain (missing parts from reference TRBV2 and TRBJ2-3): EPEVTQTPSHQVTQMGQEVILRCVPISNHLYFYWYRQILGQKVEFLVSFYNNEISEKSEIFDDQFSVERPDGSNFTLKIRSTKLEDSAMYFCASRPGSGTDTQYFGPGTRLTVL.

J is TRBJ2-5 and V is TRBV20-1, with D uncertain. The CDR3 contains 13 residues. Germline CDR1 is DFQATT and CDR2 is SNEGSKA (reference sequence). Trimming took 5 bases from V and 5 from J, leaving 15 bases between them. Here the CDR3 DNA reads TGCAGTGCTTCCGACCCCTCTCGGGAGACCCAGTACTTC. Its protein is CSASDPSRETQYF.

The chain employs TRBV19 and TRBJ1-2, with a weak D call TRBD1 (5 bases). Germline-derived CDR1 and CDR2 are LNHDA and SQIVND (reference sequence). The V and J ends lost 3 bases and 7 bases respectively, with 9 bases between them. The CDR3 runs 12 residues. CDR3 sequence (DNA): TGTGCCAGTAGTATTTGGGACGGTGGCTACACCTTC. Amino acids: CASSIWDGGYTF.